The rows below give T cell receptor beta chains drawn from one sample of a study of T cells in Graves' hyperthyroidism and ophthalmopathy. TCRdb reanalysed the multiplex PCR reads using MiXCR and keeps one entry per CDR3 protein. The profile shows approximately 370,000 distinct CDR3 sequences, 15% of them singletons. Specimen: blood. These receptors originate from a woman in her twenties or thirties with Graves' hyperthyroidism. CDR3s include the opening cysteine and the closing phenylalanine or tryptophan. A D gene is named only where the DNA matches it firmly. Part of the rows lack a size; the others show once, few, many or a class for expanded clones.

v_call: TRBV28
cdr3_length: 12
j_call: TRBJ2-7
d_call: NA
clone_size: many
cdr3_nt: TGTGCCAGCAGCCAAAGGGGGTACGAGCAGTACTTC
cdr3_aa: CASSQRGYEQYF

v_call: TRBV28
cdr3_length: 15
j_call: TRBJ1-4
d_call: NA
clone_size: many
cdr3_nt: TGTGCCAGCGTGACTGCCACGAACAACAATGAAAAACTGTTTTTT
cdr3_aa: CASVTATNNNEKLFF

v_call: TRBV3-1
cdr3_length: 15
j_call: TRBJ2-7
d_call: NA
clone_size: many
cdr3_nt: TGTGCCAGCAGCCCAACCGTTATCAGGGACAACGAGCAGTACTTC
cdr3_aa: CASSPTVIRDNEQYF

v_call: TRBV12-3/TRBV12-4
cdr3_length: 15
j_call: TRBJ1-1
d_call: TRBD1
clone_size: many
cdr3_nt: TGTGCCAGCAGGGCTGGGACAGCCTTGAACACTGAAGCTTTCTTT
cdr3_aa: CASRAGTALNTEAFF

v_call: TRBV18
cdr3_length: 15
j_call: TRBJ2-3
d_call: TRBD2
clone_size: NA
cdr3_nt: TGTGCCAGCTCACCAACGGGACTAGCGCACCATACGCAGTATTTT
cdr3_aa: CASSPTGLAHHTQYF

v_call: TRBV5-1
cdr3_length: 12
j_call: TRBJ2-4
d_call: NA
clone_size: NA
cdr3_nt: TGCGCCAGCAGCTCCGTTCCAAACATTCAGTACTTC
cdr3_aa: CASSSVPNIQYF

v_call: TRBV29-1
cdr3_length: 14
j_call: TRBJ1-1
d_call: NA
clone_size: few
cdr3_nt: TGCAGCGTTGGAATTCGGGGGCGGGACACTGAAGCTTTCTTT
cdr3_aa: CSVGIRGRDTEAFF

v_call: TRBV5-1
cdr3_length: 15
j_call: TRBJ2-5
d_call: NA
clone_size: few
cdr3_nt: TGCGCCAGCAGCTTGGAACCTGTGGATGGGGAGACCCAGTACTTC
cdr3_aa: CASSLEPVDGETQYF

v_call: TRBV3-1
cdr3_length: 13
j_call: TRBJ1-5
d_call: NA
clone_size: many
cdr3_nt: TGTGCCAGCAGCCAGATGGCCAATCAGCCCCAGCATTTT
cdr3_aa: CASSQMANQPQHF

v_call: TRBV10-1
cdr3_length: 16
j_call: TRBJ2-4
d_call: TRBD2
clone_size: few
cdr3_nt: TGCGCCAGCAGTGAGTCGGCGAACGCGGGAGGGAACATTCAGTACTTC
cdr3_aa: CASSESANAGGNIQYF

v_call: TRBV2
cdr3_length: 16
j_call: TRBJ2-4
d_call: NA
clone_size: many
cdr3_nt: TGTGCCAGCAGTGAAGTGACGGAGATAGCCAAAAACATTCAGTACTTC
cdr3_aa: CASSEVTEIAKNIQYF

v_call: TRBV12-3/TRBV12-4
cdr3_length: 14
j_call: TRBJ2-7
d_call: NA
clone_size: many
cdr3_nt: TGTGCCAGCAGTTTTGGGCTAGCGAATTACGAGCAGTACTTC
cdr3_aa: CASSFGLANYEQYF

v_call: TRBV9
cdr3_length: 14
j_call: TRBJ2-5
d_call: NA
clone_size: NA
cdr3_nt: TGTGCCAGCAGCGTAGGTGGGAGCCAAGAGACCCAGTACTTC
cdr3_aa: CASSVGGSQETQYF

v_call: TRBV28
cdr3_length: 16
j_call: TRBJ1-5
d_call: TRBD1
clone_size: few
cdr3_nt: TGTGCCAGCAGTTCCAACAGGGGGCGAAAATGCCAGCCCCAGCATTTT
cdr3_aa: CASSSNRGRKCQPQHF

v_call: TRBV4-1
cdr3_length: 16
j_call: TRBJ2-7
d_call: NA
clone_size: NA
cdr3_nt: TGCGCCAGCAGCCAAGAACCATTGGGGGTCCCCGGGGAGCAGTACTTC
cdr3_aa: CASSQEPLGVPGEQYF

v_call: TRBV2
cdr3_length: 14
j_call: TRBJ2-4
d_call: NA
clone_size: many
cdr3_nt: TGTGCCAGCACTCATAGCGAGGCCAAAAACATTCAGTACTTC
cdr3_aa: CASTHSEAKNIQYF

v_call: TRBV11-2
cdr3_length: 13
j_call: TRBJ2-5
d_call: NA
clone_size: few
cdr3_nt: TGTGCCAGCAGCTTGTGGGGGGCAGAGACCCAGTACTTC
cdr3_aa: CASSLWGAETQYF

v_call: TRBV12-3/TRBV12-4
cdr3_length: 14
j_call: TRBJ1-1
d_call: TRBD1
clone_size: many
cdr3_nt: TGTGCCAGCACCCTGGGGACAGCGAACACTGAAGCTTTCTTT
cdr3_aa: CASTLGTANTEAFF

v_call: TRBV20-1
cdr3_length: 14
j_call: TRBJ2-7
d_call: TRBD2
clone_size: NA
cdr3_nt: TGCAGTGCTGTGACTAGCGGGAGGGTCTACGAGCAGTACTTC
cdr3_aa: CSAVTSGRVYEQYF

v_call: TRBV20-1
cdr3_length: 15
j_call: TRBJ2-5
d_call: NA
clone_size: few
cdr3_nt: TGCAGTGCTAGCCCGGGACACCCGTACCAAGAGACCCAGTACTTC
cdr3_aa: CSASPGHPYQETQYF

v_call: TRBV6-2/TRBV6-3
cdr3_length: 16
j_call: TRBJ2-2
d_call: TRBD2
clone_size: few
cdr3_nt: TGTGCCAGCGGAAGAAGGACCGGGACTAGGGCCGGGGAGCTGTTTTTT
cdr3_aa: CASGRRTGTRAGELFF

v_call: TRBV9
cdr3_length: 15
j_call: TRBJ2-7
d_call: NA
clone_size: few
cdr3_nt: TGTGCCAGCAGCCAGAGCGGAGATAGCTCCTACGAGCAGTACTTC
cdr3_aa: CASSQSGDSSYEQYF

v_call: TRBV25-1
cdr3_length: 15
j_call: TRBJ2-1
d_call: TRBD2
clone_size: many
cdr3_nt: TGTGCCAGCAGTGGAGCGGGAGGATCCTACAATGAGCAGTTCTTC
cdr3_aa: CASSGAGGSYNEQFF

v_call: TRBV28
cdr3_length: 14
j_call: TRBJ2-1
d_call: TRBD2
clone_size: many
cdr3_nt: TGTGCCAGCACCAAGACTAGCGGTTACAATGAGCAGTTCTTC
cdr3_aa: CASTKTSGYNEQFF

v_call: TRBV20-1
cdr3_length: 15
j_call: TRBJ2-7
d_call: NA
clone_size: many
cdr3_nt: TGCAGTGCTAGAGGAAACCGTGGGATCAGGGACGGGCAGTACTTC
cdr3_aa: CSARGNRGIRDGQYF

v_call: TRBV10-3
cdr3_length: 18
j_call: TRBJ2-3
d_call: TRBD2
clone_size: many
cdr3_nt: TGTGCCATCAGTGAGTCGGTGGTTCCTAGCGGGAGCACAGATACGCAGTATTTT
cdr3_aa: CAISESVVPSGSTDTQYF

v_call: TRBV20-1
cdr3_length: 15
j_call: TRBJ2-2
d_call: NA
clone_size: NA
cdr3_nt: TGCAGTGCTAGAGATGGGGCAGTGAACACCGGGGAGCTGTTTTTT
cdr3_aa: CSARDGAVNTGELFF

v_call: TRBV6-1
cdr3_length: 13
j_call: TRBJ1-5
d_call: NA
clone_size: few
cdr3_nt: TGTGCCAGCAGACGCGGAACTGATCAGCCCCAGCATTTT
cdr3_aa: CASRRGTDQPQHF

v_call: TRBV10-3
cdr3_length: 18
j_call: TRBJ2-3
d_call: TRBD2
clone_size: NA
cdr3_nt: TGTGCCATCAGTGTTTATCGGCGGACTAGCGGTTCCACAGATACGCAGTATTTT
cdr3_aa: CAISVYRRTSGSTDTQYF

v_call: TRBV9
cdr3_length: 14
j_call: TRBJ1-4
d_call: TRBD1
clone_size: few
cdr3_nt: TGTGCCAGCAGCGCGGGACAGCCTAATGAAAAACTGTTTTTT
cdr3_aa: CASSAGQPNEKLFF

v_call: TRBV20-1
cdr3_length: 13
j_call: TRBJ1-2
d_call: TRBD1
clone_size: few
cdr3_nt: TGCAGTGCGCCGGACAGGGTGGCCTATGGCTACACCTTC
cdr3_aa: CSAPDRVAYGYTF

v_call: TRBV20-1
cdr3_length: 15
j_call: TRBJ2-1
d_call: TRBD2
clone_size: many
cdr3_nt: TGCAGTGCTAGGGGAAGACTAGCGGGAGGCTATGAGCAGTTCTTC
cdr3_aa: CSARGRLAGGYEQFF

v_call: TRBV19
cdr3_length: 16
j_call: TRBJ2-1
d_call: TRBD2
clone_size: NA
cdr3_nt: TGTGCCAGTAGTGTCGAAACTAGCGGGTCTACAATGAAGCAGTTCTTC
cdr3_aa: CASSVETSGSTMKQFF

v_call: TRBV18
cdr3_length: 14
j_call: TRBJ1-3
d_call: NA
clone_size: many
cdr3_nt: TGTGCCAGCTCACCACGGGGGGATGGAAACACCATATATTTT
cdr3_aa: CASSPRGDGNTIYF

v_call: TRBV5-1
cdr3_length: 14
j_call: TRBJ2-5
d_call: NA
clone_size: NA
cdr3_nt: TGCGCCAGCAGCACCCCAGGGTCCCAAGAGACCCAGTACTTC
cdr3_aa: CASSTPGSQETQYF

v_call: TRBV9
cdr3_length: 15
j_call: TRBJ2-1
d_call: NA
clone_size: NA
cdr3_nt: TGTGCCAGCAGTCAAGCGCAGAGCTCCTACAATGAGCAGTTCTTC
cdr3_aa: CASSQAQSSYNEQFF

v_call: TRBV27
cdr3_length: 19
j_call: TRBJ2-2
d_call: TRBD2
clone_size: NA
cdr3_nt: TGTGCCAGCAGTTTCGGCGTAGGACTAGCGGGAGGGGCTACCGGGGAGCTGTTTTTT
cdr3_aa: CASSFGVGLAGGATGELFF

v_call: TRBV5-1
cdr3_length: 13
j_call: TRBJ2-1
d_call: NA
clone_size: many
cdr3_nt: TGCGCCAGCAGCTCTGACCCCTACAATGAGCAGTTCTTC
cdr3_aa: CASSSDPYNEQFF

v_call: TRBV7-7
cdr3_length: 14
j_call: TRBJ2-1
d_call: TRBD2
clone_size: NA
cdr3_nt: TGTGCTAGCAGCTTGGGACTAGCGAGGGATGAGCAGTTCTTC
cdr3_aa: CASSLGLARDEQFF

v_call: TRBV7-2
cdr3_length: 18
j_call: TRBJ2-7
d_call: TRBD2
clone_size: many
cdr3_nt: TGTGCCAGCAGCTTAGTTCCCGCGGGACTAGCGGGCTCCTACGAGCAGTACTTC
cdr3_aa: CASSLVPAGLAGSYEQYF

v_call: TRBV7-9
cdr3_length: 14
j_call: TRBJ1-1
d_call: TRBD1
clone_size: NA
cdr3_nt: TGTGCCAGCAGGGAAGGACAGGGTAGAACTGAAGCTTTCTTT
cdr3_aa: CASREGQGRTEAFF

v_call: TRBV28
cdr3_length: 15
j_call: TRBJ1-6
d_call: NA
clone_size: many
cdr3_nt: TGTGCCAGCAGTTTGTTTCGGGGCTCGAATTCACCCCTCCACTTT
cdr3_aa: CASSLFRGSNSPLHF

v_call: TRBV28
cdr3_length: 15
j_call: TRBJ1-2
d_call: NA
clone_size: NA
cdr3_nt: TGTGCCAGCAGTTTGAGGTCCAGGGGAGGTGACGGCTACACCTTC
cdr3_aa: CASSLRSRGGDGYTF